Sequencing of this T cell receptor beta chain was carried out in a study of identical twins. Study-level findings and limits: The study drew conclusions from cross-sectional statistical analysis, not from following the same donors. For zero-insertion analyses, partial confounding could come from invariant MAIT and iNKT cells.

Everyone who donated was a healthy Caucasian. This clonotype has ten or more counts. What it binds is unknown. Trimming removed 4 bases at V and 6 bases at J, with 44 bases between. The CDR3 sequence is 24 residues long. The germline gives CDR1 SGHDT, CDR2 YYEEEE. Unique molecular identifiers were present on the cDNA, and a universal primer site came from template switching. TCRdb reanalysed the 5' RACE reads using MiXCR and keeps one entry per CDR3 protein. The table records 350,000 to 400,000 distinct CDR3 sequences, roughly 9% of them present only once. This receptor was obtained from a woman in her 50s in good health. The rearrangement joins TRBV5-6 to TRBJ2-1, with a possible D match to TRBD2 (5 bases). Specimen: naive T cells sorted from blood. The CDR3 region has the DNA TGTGCCAGCAGCCATTATCGTTTTGGATGGATAGAGGGATTGAAGTCGCGATGGGGCAATGAGCAGTTCTTC. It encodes CASSHYRFGWIEGLKSRWGNEQFF.